Below, one T cell receptor (beta chain) is given with its context. The trim removed 5 bases at V and 9 bases at J, leaving 8 bases unmatched. This CDR3 is 15 amino acids long. Looked up from germline, CDR1 is PRHDT and CDR2 is FYEKMQ (reference sequence). Profiled with immunoSEQ multiplex PCR; TCRdb holds only in-frame clones, not every one. The sample shows 120,000 to 150,000 clones, roughly 93% of them seen only once. These data belong to a study of control samples from healthy donors and cancer patients. The specimen sequenced was blood. The rearrangement links TRBV13 to TRBJ2-1; 12 bases map to TRBD2. The sequence derives from a young man in good health. CDR3 coding DNA: TGTGCCAGCAGCCGACGACTAGCGGGAGTTAGTGAGCAGTTCTTC. Translating gives CASSRRLAGVSEQFF. The whole variable domain, filled in from reference TRBV13 and TRBJ2-1, reads AAGVIQSPRHLIKEKRETATLKCYPIPRHDTVYWYQQGPGQDPQFLISFYEKMQSDKGSIPDRFSAQQFSDYHSELNMSSLELGDSALYFCASSRRLAGVSEQFFGPGTRLTVL.